The next 18 T cell receptor beta chains were all read from a single sample in a study of T cell repertoires in cytomegalovirus infection. In TCRdb, the reads were re-called with MiXCR into one record per CDR3 protein. The sample has roughly 320,000 distinct CDR3 sequences, 9.6% seen once. The material sequenced was PBMCs. The receptor source for this set is a human donor in good health (CMV status not recorded). Some clones in this sample may be carry-over from other donors' samples.

This clonotype appeared many times. V gene TRBV14 combines with J gene TRBJ2-5; 9 bases align to TRBD2. Germline V gene data show CDR1 as SGHDN and CDR2 as FVKESK. V gave up 3 bases and J gave up 4 bases; unmatched junction bases: 27. The CDR3 totals 22 residues. CDR3 DNA: TGTGCCAGCAGCCAGCCCCTTCACGGGGTGGCTAGCGGGGAAAGGAAAAGAGAGACCCAGTACTTC. Its translation: CASSQPLHGVASGERKRETQYF.

Note on this clonotype: This could be a read error, since a much larger clone is one nucleotide away. The gene calls are TRBV7-9 and TRBJ2-3; D might be TRBD1 (6 bases). The CDR3 has 14 amino acids. V was clipped by 5 bases and J by 1 base, with 10 bases between them. From germline, CDR1 is SEHNR and CDR2 FQNEAQ (reference sequence). The CDR3 reads CASSHRTGTDTQYF. The CDR3 nucleotides read TGTGCCAGCAGCCATCGGACAGGCACAGATACGCAGTATTTT.

This clonotype was counted ten times or more. J is TRBJ1-2 and V is TRBV29-1; D not resolved. Trimming took 7 bases from V and 7 from J, leaving 16 bases between them. The CDR3 extends over 12 amino acids. Germline CDR1 SQVTM, CDR2 ANQGSEA. CDR3 amino acids: CSGDGVASGYTF. The CDR3 DNA sequence: TGCAGCGGAGACGGGGTAGCCAGTGGCTACACCTTC.

This clonotype was counted many times. The V gene is TRBV6-2 or TRBV6-3, the J gene TRBJ1-1, with D perhaps TRBD1 (6 bases). Germline CDR1 reads MNHEY; CDR2 reads SVGEGT. This CDR3 contains 16 residues. V gave up 2 bases and J gave up 5 bases, with 18 bases separating them. The CDR3 protein is CASSYRSGVGSTEAFF. CDR3 coding DNA: TGTGCCAGCAGTTACAGGTCAGGGGTTGGATCAACTGAAGCTTTCTTT.

The chain carries TRBV28 and TRBJ1-2, with D hard to call. From germline, CDR1 is MDHEN and CDR2 SYDVKM. The CDR3 loop spans 12 amino acids. V was pared by 6 bases and J by 12 bases, with 17 bases between. For the CDR3, the DNA is TGTGCCAGCAGCCGCTCTAGTTTGGGTAACACCTTC. Encoded protein: CASSRSSLGNTF.

This clonotype was seen a few times. The chain joins TRBV2 to TRBJ2-2; 7 bases line up with TRBD1. CDR3 size: 13 residues. Germline-derived CDR1 and CDR2 are SNHLY and FYNNEI. V gave up 9 bases and J gave up 6 bases; unmatched junction bases: 7. CDR3 residues: CASRDSSAGELFF. The CDR3 DNA is TGTGCCAGTAGGGACAGCTCTGCCGGGGAGCTGTTTTTT. Supplemented by reference TRBV2 and TRBJ2-2, the full variable domain reads EPEVTQTPSHQVTQMGQEVILRCVPISNHLYFYWYRQILGQKVEFLVSFYNNEISEKSEIFDDQFSVERPDGSNFTLKIRSTKLEDSAMYFCASRDSSAGELFFGEGSRLTVL.

This clonotype was counted many times. V is TRBV28 and J is TRBJ1-5; 11 nucleotides match TRBD1. CDR3 length: 20 residues. Trimming cost V 5 bases and J 3 bases; bases outside gene matches: 18. Germline CDR1 MDHEN, CDR2 SYDVKM. The CDR3 nucleotides read TGTGCCAGCAGTGTACCAGGGACAGGGGGTAGGGCGCGAGTCAATCAGCCCCAGCATTTT. It encodes CASSVPGTGGRARVNQPQHF.

This clonotype has ten or more counts. The chain is built from TRBV10-3 and TRBJ1-5, with TRBD1 matching 9 bases. V shed 10 bases, J shed 6 bases, and the junction held 4 bases outside the gene matches. The CDR3 covers 12 residues. Germline V gives CDR1 ENHRY, CDR2 SYGVKD. In DNA form, the CDR3 reads TGTGCCACTCAGACAGGGGGTCAGCCCCAGCATTTT. This gives the protein CATQTGGQPQHF.

This clonotype was observed at least ten times. V gene TRBV12-3 or TRBV12-4 combines with J gene TRBJ1-5, with D tentatively TRBD1 (5 bases). The V and J ends lost 3 bases and 4 bases respectively, with 7 bases between them. This CDR3 is 13 amino acids long. CDR3 sequence: CASSLGDNQPQHF. CDR3 coding DNA: TGTGCCAGCAGTTTGGGGGATAATCAGCCCCAGCATTTT.

At least ten counts were recorded for this clonotype. The chain couples TRBV3-1 to TRBJ1-6; D is perhaps TRBD1 (5 bases). Germline values: CDR1 LGHDT, CDR2 YNNKEL (reference sequence). V was cut by 4 bases and J by 11 bases, with 15 bases left in between. This CDR3 has 14 residues. As DNA, the CDR3 is TGTGCCAGCAGCCCGGGACGCCAAACTACACCCCTCCACTTT. As protein: CASSPGRQTTPLHF.

Only a few counts were recorded for this clonotype. Mismatch with germline at one junction end may stem from a read error. CDR3 nucleotide sequence: TGCAATGCTAGAGGTAGCGTAGACAGCAATCAGCCCCAGCATTTT. Its protein is CNARGSVDSNQPQHF. The chain links TRBV20-1 to TRBJ1-5, with D unclear. Germline CDR1 is DFQATT and CDR2 is SNEGSKA (reference sequence). CDR3 size: 15 residues.

This clonotype was seen repeatedly, ten times or more. The CDR3 spells CASSYSNRGYEQYV. DNA for the CDR3: TGTGCCAGCAGTTACTCGAACAGGGGATACGAGCAGTACGTC. The chain joins TRBV6-2 or TRBV6-3 to TRBJ2-7; TRBD1 matches 7 bases. V dropped 0 bases and J dropped 4; count of bases not matched to a gene: 3. The CDR3 has 14 residues. From germline, CDR1 is MNHEY and CDR2 SVGEGT.

This clonotype was picked up many times. The rearrangement uses TRBV6-6 and TRBJ2-7; possible D gene TRBD1, 6 bases. CDR1 and CDR2 from the germline V gene are MNHNY and SVGAGI (reference sequence). Between the trimmed V and J ends, which lost 5 bases and 1 base, there was a span of 12 bases. This CDR3 comprises 14 residues. The CDR3 coding sequence is TGTGCCAGCAGTAGGGACACCTCATCCTACGAGCAGTACGTC. Protein sequence: CASSRDTSSYEQYV.

This clonotype was detected many times. The rearrangement uses TRBV18 and TRBJ2-7; D is perhaps TRBD1 (6 bases). Germline values: CDR1 KGHSH, CDR2 LQKENI. The CDR3 covers 13 residues. V was clipped by 0 bases and J by 3 bases, with 6 bases between them. The CDR3: CASSPPQGYEQYF. The CDR3, as DNA: TGTGCCAGCTCACCACCACAGGGCTACGAGCAGTACTTC.

This clonotype has ten or more counts. The chain is built from TRBV2 and TRBJ2-7; 9 bases are a match to TRBD1. Germline CDR1 and CDR2: SNHLY and FYNNEI. There are 14 residues in the CDR3. Unmatched junction bases numbered 9, after V lost 10 bases and J lost 2 bases. The CDR3 loop reads CATDAGTGTYEQYF. The CDR3 nucleotides are TGTGCCACAGATGCCGGGACAGGGACCTACGAGCAGTACTTC.

The chain links TRBV12-3 or TRBV12-4 to TRBJ2-4, with a weak D call TRBD2 (5 bases). There are 14 residues in the CDR3. Deletions cut 5 bases from V and 3 bases from J, with 11 bases between. This CDR3 is CASSERAVKNIQYF. In nucleotides, the CDR3 is TGTGCCAGCAGTGAGAGAGCGGTCAAAAACATTCAGTACTTC.

This clonotype came up a few times. The chain has TRBV20-1 and TRBJ1-6; no firm D call. Germline-derived CDR1 and CDR2 are DFQATT and SNEGSKA (reference sequence). V was cut by 0 bases and J by 0 bases, with 9 bases left in between. The CDR3 is made up of 16 amino acids. For the CDR3, the DNA is TGCAGTGCTAGAGATCAGAAAGGCTCCTATAATTCACCCCTCCACTTT. Translating it yields CSARDQKGSYNSPLHF.

This clonotype was seen ten or more times. J is TRBJ2-2 and V is TRBV15; D is uncertain. The germline CDR1 and CDR2 sequences are LNHNV and YYDKDF (reference sequence). This CDR3 comprises 13 residues. V was cut by 3 bases and J by 7 bases, with 9 bases left in between. The CDR3 DNA reads TGTGCCACCAGCAGGCTATACAACGGGGAGCTGTTTTTT. This translates into CATSRLYNGELFF.